The 17 T cell receptor beta chains below come from one sample, sequenced in a study of PD-1 and CTLA-4 blockade in melanoma. The method was immunoSEQ multiplex PCR; TCRdb's version includes in-frame clones alone and lacks a portion of them. The data contain fewer than 20,000 clones, around three quarters of them singletons. Sample: CD8+ T cells from peripheral blood, taken from a patient given anti-PD-1 treatment. These receptors were taken from a human donor with melanoma.

This clone has only a few counts. The gene calls are TRBV27 and TRBJ2-3; 7 positions match TRBD2. Per the germline V gene, CDR1 is MNHEY and CDR2 is SMNVEV (reference sequence). CDR3 length equals 14 residues. V dropped 5 bases and J dropped 4; count of bases not matched to a gene: 6. CDR3 DNA: TGTGCCAGCAGTCTGGACCTAGCGGCAGATACGCAGTATTTT. Translated: CASSLDLAADTQYF.

V usage is TRBV2 and J usage is TRBJ2-4, with 9 bases matching TRBD1. V lost 5 bases and J lost 4; bases outside the gene matches: 3. The germline V gene encodes CDR1 SNHLY and CDR2 FYNNEI. The CDR3 totals 14 residues. This CDR3 is CASSPGTGKNIQYF. In nucleotides, the CDR3 is TGTGCCAGCAGTCCCGGGACAGGGAAAAACATTCAGTACTTC. The full variable domain, with the rest looked up from reference TRBV2 and TRBJ2-4, is EPEVTQTPSHQVTQMGQEVILRCVPISNHLYFYWYRQILGQKVEFLVSFYNNEISEKSEIFDDQFSVERPDGSNFTLKIRSTKLEDSAMYFCASSPGTGKNIQYFGAGTRLSVL.

This chain links TRBV12-3 or TRBV12-4 with TRBJ1-3; tentative D call: TRBD1 (5 bases). Trimming shortened V by 5 bases and J by 4 bases, and 9 bases separated the two germline ends. The CDR3 contains 13 residues. CDR3 in DNA: TGTGCCAGCAGTCCGGGGCAGGGAAACACCATATATTTT. Translation: CASSPGQGNTIYF.

This clone turned up a few times. The V and J genes are TRBV6-5 and TRBJ1-5; no clear D. CDR3 length: 13 residues. The germline V and J ends were trimmed by 8 bases and 4 bases, with 12 bases remaining between them. Germline lookup yields CDR1 MNHEY and CDR2 SVGAGI. In DNA, the CDR3 is TGTGCCAGCGCGAGGTTTCAGAATCAGCCCCAGCATTTT. Amino acid sequence: CASARFQNQPQHF.

The rearrangement uses TRBV27 and TRBJ2-3; 9 nucleotides agree with TRBD2. Germline CDR1 and CDR2: MNHEY and SMNVEV (reference sequence). The CDR3 has 16 amino acids. J gave up 2 bases and V 2 bases, and 5 bases lay outside the gene matches. CDR3 sequence (DNA): TGTGCCAGCAGTTTAATTGGCGGGAGGGACACAGATACGCAGTATTTT. Protein sequence: CASSLIGGRDTDTQYF.

The chain uses TRBV12-3 or TRBV12-4 and TRBJ1-2; D unresolved. The CDR3 sequence is 11 residues long. V was clipped by 8 bases and J by 8 bases, with 12 bases between them. CDR3 DNA: TGTGCCAGCGAGCGTGCTATGGGCTACACCTTC. The encoded protein is CASERAMGYTF.

The chain combines TRBV6-5 with TRBJ2-7; D assignment may be TRBD1 or TRBD2 (6 bases each). This CDR3 has 13 residues. Germline CDR1 reads MNHEY; CDR2 reads SVGAGI. The V and J ends lost 6 bases and 0 bases respectively, with 9 bases between them. CDR3 coding DNA: TGTGCCAGCAGGGAGGGACACTCCTACGAGCAGTACTTC. Protein product: CASREGHSYEQYF.

The chain combines TRBV2 with TRBJ2-5; maybe TRBD2 (5 bases). The V gene's germline CDR1 is SNHLY and CDR2 FYNNEI. CDR3 length equals 12 residues. The V and J ends lost 4 bases and 7 bases respectively, with 10 bases between them. CDR3 coding DNA: TGTGCCAGCAGTGGGGAGATCGGGACCCAGTACTTC. Its translation: CASSGEIGTQYF.

The chain uses TRBV29-1 and TRBJ2-7; no firm D call. The germline V and J ends were trimmed by 3 bases and 0 bases, with 9 bases remaining between them. This CDR3 has 13 amino acids. Germline V gives CDR1 SQVTM, CDR2 ANQGSEA. The CDR3 coding sequence is TGCAGCGTTGACACACCGAGCTCCTACGAGCAGTACTTC. Protein: CSVDTPSSYEQYF.

The sample holds a few counts of this clone. In DNA, the CDR3 is TGTGCCAGCAGCGTAGGGGATCTCGGGGAAAAACTGTTTTTT. Translating gives CASSVGDLGEKLFF. The V call is TRBV9, the J call TRBJ1-4; D gene ambiguous. The length of the CDR3 is 14 residues. Deletions cut 0 bases from V and 8 bases from J, with 11 bases between. Germline V gives CDR1 SGDLS, CDR2 YYNGEE.

The V call is TRBV27, the J call TRBJ2-2; 7 bases map to TRBD1. The CDR3 is made up of 16 amino acids. Germline CDR1 and CDR2: MNHEY and SMNVEV (reference sequence). V trimming: 1 base; J trimming: 4 bases; junction bases outside the gene matches: 6. CDR3 residues: CASSLLAGGSTGELFF. The CDR3 DNA follows: TGTGCCAGCAGTTTATTGGCAGGGGGAAGCACCGGGGAGCTGTTTTTT.

The chain carries TRBV29-1 and TRBJ1-1; TRBD1 is a possible D gene (5 bases). Germline CDR1 is SQVTM and CDR2 is ANQGSEA. V was trimmed by 5 bases and J by 2 bases, leaving 15 bases between them. The CDR3 is 14 residues long. DNA for the CDR3: TGCAGCGTTCCTCCGGACAAAACAAACACTGAAGCTTTCTTT. Its translation: CSVPPDKTNTEAFF. The full variable domain, rest sourced from reference TRBV29-1 and TRBJ1-1, is SAVISQKPSRDICQRGTSLTIQCQVDSQVTMMFWYRQQPGQSLTLIATANQGSEATYESGFVIDKFPISRPNLTFSTLTVSNMSPEDSSIYLCSVPPDKTNTEAFFGQGTRLTVV.

V is TRBV4-1 and J is TRBJ1-1; D is unresolved. This CDR3 spans 15 amino acids. The ends were cut back, 1 base at V and 4 bases at J, with 13 bases in the middle. Germline V gene lookup returns CDR1 MGHRA and CDR2 YSYEKL. CDR3 DNA sequence: TGCGCCAGCAGCCAAGGTAGTTTTCCTGTCACTGAAGCTTTCTTT. Its translation: CASSQGSFPVTEAFF.

The V gene is TRBV5-4, the J gene TRBJ1-3; TRBD1 aligns across 9 bases. CDR1 and CDR2 from the germline V gene are SGHNT and YYREEE (reference sequence). This CDR3 spans 17 amino acids. V dropped 3 bases and J dropped 3; count of bases not matched to a gene: 10. The CDR3 loop is CASSYTGQGIGGNTIYF. The CDR3 coding sequence is TGTGCCAGCAGCTACACGGGACAGGGAATAGGTGGAAACACCATATATTTT. The variable domain in full, completed from reference TRBV5-4 and TRBJ1-3, reads ETGVTQSPTHLIKTRGQQVTLRCSSQSGHNTVSWYQQALGQGPQFIFQYYREEENGRGNFPPRFSGLQFPNYSSELNVNALELDDSALYLCASSYTGQGIGGNTIYFGEGSWLTVV.

The gene calls are TRBV29-1 and TRBJ2-1; 7 positions match TRBD1. The CDR3 contains 16 residues. Germline CDR1 is SQVTM and CDR2 is ANQGSEA. J gave up 7 bases and V 0 bases, and 12 bases lay outside the gene matches. Written as DNA, the CDR3 is TGCAGCGTTGAAGAAGTAGGTAGTGGGACAGTTAATGAGCAGTTCTTC. This encodes CSVEEVGSGTVNEQFF.

The chain employs TRBV27 and TRBJ1-5; tentatively, D is TRBD1 (6 bases). The CDR3 is 14 residues long. Germline CDR1 reads MNHEY; CDR2 reads SMNVEV (reference sequence). V lost 5 bases and J lost 3, with 11 bases in between. CDR3 region: CASSPRGLNQPQHF. CDR3 sequence (DNA): TGTGCCAGCAGTCCCAGGGGTCTCAATCAGCCCCAGCATTTT.

The V call is TRBV27, the J call TRBJ1-6; 9 positions match TRBD1. V was clipped by 2 bases and J by 8 bases; unmatched bases: 4. CDR3 size: 15 residues. Per germline, CDR1 MNHEY and CDR2 SMNVEV (reference sequence). CDR3 residues: CASSLRDREHSPLHF. The DNA for the CDR3 is TGTGCCAGCAGTTTACGGGACAGGGAGCATTCACCCCTCCACTTT.